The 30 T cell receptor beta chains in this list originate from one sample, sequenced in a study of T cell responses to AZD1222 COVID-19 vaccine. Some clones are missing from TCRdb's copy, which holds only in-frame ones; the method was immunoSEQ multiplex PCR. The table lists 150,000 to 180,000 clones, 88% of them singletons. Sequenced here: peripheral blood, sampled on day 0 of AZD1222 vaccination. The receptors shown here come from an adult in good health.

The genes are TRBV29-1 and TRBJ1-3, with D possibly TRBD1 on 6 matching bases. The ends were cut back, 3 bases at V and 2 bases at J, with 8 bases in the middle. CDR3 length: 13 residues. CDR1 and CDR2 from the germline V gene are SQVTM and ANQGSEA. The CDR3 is CSVDRGPGNTIYF. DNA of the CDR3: TGCAGCGTTGATCGGGGGCCTGGAAACACCATATATTTT.

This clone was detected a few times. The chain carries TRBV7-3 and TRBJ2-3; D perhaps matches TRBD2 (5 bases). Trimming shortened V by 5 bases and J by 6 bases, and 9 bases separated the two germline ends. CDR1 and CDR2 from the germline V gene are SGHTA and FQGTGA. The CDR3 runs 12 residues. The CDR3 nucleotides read TGTGCCAGCAGCAGAGGGCTCGATACGCAGTATTTT. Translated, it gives CASSRGLDTQYF.

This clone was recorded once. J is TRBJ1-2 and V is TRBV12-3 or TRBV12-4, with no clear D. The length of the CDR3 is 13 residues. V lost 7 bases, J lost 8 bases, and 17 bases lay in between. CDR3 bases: TGTGCCAGCACCCTAGATGAGGCGGGAGGCTACACCTTC. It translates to CASTLDEAGGYTF.

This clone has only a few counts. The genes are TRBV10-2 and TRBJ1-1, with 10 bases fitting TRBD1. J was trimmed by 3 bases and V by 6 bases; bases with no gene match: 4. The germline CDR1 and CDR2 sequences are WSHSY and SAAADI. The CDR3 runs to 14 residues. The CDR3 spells CASRDRGRDTEAFF. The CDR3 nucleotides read TGCGCCAGCAGAGACAGGGGGCGAGACACTGAAGCTTTCTTT.

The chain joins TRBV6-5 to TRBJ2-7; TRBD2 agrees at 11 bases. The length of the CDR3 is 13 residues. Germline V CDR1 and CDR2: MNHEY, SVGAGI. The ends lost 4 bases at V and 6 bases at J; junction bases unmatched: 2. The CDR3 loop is CASSSLAGGEQYF. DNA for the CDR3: TGTGCCAGCAGTTCTCTAGCGGGGGGCGAGCAGTACTTC.

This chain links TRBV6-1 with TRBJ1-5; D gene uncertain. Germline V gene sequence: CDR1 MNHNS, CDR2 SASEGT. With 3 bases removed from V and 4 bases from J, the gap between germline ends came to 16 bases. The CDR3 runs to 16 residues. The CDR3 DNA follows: TGTGCCAGCAGTGACCATCCACGCAGTTTTAATCAGCCCCAGCATTTT. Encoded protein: CASSDHPRSFNQPQHF.

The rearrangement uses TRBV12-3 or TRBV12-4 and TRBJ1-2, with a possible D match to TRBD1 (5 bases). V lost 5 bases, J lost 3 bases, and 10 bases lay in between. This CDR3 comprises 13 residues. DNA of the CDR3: TGTGCCAGCAGTCTGGGACCGGACTATGGCTACACCTTC. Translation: CASSLGPDYGYTF.

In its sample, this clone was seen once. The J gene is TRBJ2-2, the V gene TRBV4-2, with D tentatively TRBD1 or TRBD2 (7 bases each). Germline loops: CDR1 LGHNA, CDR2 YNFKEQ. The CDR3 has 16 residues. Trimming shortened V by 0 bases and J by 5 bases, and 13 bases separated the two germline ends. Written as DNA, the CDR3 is TGTGCCAGCAGCCAAGAGGGCGGGGGACAGACCGGGGAGCTGTTTTTT. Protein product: CASSQEGGGQTGELFF.

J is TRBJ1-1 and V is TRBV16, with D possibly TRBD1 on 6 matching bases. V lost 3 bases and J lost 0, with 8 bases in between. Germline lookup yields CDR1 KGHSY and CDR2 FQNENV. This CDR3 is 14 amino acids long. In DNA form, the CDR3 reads TGTGCCAGCAGCCAGCGGACAGTGAACACTGAAGCTTTCTTT. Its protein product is CASSQRTVNTEAFF.

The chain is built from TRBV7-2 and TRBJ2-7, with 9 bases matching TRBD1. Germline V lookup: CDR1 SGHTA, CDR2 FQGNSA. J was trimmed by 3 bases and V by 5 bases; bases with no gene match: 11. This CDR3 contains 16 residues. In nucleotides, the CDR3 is TGTGCCAGCAGCCTCCCCCCTGGGACAGGGAGCTACGAGCAGTACTTC. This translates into CASSLPPGTGSYEQYF.

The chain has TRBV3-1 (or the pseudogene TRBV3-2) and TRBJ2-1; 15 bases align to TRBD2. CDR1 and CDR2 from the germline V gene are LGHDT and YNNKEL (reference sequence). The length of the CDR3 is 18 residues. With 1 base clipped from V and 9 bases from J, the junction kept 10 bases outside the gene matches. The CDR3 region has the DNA TGTGCCAGCAGCCAAGGGACTAGCGGGGGGGCCAAGTTCGTTGAGCAGTTCTTC. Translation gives CASSQGTSGGAKFVEQFF.

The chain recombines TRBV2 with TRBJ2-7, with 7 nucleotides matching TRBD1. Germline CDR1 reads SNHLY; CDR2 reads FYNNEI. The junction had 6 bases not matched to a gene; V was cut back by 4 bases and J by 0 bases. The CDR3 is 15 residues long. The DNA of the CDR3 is TGTGCCAGCAGTGGAGACAGGGCGGCCTCCTACGAGCAGTACTTC. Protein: CASSGDRAASYEQYF.

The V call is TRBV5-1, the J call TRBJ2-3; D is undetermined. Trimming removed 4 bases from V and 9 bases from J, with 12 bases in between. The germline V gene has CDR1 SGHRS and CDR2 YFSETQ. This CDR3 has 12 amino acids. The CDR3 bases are TGCGCCAGCAGCCTCCAGTTTGAGACGCAGTATTTT. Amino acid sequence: CASSLQFETQYF.

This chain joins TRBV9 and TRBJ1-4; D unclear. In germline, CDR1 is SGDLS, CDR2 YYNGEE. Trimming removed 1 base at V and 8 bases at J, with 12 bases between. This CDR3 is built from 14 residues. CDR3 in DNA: TGTGCCAGCAGCGTAAGGCCTGAGAAAGAAAAACTGTTTTTT. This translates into CASSVRPEKEKLFF.

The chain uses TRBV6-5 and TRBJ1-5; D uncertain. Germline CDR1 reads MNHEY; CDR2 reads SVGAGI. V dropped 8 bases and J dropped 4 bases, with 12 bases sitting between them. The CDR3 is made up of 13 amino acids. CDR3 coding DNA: TGTGCCAGCGCGTCAGGCGGGAATCAGCCCCAGCATTTT. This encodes CASASGGNQPQHF.

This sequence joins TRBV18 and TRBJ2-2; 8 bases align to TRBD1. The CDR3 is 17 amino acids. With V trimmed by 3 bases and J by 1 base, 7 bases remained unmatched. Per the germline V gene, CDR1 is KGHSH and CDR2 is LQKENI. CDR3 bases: TGTGCCAGCTCACCTGAAACCGGACAGGGGAACACCGGGGAGCTGTTTTTT. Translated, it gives CASSPETGQGNTGELFF.

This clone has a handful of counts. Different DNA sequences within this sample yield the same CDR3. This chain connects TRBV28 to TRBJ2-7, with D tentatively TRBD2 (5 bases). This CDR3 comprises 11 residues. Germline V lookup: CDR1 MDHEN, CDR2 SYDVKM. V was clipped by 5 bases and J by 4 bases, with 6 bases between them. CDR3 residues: CASSRTYEQYF. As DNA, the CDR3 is TGTGCCAGCAGTCGGACTTACGAGCAGTACTTC.

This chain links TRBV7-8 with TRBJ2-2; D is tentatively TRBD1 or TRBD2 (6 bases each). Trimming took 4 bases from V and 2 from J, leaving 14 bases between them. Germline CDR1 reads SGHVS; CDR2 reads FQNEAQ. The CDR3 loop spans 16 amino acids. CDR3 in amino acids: CASSWTGAANTGELFF. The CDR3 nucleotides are TGTGCCAGCAGCTGGACGGGGGCCGCTAACACCGGGGAGCTGTTTTTT.

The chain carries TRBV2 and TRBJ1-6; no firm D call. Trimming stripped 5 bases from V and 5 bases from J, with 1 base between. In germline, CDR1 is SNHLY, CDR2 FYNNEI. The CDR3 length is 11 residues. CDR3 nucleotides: TGTGCCAGCAGTAATAATTCACCCCTCCACTTT. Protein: CASSNNSPLHF.

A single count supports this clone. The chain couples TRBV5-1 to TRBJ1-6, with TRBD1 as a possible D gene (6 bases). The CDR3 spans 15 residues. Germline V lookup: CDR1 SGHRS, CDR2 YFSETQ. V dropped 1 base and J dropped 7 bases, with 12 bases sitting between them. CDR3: CASSLWVQGNSPLHF. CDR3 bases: TGCGCCAGCAGCTTGTGGGTACAGGGAAATTCACCCCTCCACTTT.

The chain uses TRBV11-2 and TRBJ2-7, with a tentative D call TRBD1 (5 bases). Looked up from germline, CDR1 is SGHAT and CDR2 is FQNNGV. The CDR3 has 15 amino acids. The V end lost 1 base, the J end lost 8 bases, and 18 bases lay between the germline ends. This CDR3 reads CASSLGTGTITKQYF. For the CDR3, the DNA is TGTGCCAGCAGCTTAGGAACAGGAACCATTACGAAGCAGTACTTC.

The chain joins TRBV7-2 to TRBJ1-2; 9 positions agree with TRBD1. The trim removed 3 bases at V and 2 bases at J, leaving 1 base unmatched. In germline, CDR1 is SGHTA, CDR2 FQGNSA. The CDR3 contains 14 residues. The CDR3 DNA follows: TGTGCCAGCAGCTTCGGACAGGGGAACTATGGCTACACCTTC. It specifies CASSFGQGNYGYTF.

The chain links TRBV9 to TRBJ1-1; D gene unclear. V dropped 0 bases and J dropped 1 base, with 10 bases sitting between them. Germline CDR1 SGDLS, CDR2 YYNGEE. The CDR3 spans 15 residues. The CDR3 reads CASSVGAGPNTEAFF. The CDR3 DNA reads TGTGCCAGCAGCGTAGGGGCAGGCCCGAACACTGAAGCTTTCTTT.

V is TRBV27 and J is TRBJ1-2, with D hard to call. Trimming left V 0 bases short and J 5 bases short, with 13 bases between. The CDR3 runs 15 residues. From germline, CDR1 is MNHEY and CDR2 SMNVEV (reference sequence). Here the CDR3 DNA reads TGTGCCAGCAGTTTATCGGTCTATGGGTTGTATGGCTACACCTTC. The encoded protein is CASSLSVYGLYGYTF.

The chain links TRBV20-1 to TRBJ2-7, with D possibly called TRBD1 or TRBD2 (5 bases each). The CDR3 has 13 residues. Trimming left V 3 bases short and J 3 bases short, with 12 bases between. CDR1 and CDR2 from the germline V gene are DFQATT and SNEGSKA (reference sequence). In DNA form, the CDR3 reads TGCAGTGCTAGTCCGGGACCTAACTACGAGCAGTACTTC. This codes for CSASPGPNYEQYF.

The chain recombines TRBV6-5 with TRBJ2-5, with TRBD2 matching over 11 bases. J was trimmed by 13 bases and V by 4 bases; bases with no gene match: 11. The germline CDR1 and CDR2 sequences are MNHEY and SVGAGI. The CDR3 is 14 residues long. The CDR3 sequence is CASSFAASGGRRYF. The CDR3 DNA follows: TGTGCCAGCAGTTTCGCGGCTAGCGGGGGGAGGAGGTACTTC.

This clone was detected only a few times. The CDR3 DNA follows: TGTGCCAGCAGCCAAGAGGTATCTGGGAACACTGAAGCTTTCTTT. Translating gives CASSQEVSGNTEAFF. V and J are TRBV4-2 and TRBJ1-1; D is unresolved. The CDR3 spans 15 residues. The germline V gene encodes CDR1 LGHNA and CDR2 YNFKEQ. V gave up 0 bases and J gave up 1 base, with 9 bases separating them.

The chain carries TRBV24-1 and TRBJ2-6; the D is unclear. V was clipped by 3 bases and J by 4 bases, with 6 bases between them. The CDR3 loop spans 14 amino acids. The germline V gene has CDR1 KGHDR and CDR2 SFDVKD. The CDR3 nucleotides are TGTGCCACCAGTGATCCTATAGGGGCCAACGTCCTGACTTTC. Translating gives CATSDPIGANVLTF.

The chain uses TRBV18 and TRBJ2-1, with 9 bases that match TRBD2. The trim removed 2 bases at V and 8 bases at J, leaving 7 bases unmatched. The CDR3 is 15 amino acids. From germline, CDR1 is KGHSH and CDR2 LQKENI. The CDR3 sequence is CASSPALAGSDEQFF. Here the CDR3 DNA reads TGTGCCAGCTCACCAGCGCTAGCGGGGTCCGATGAGCAGTTCTTC. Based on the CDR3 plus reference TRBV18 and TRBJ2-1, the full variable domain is NAGVMQNPRHLVRRRGQEARLRCSPMKGHSHVYWYRQLPEEGLKFMVYLQKENIIDESGMPKERFSAEFPKEGPSILRIQQVVRGDSAAYFCASSPALAGSDEQFFGPGTRLTVL.

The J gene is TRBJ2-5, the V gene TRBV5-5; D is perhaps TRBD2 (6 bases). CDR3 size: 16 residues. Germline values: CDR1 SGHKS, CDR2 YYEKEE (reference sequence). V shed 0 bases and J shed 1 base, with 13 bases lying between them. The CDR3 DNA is TGTGCCAGCAGCTTGGTCGGGGTGGGACTCCAAGAGACCCAGTACTTC. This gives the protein CASSLVGVGLQETQYF.